This T cell receptor beta chain was sequenced during a study of cytomegalovirus exposure and HLA in healthy donors. Study results and limitations: Most of the CMV-associated TCR beta chains (in a later analysis) appeared to be HLA-restricted.

This CDR3 has 15 residues. V lost 4 bases and J lost 10; bases outside the gene matches: 16. Germline assignment: CDR1 SGHNT and CDR2 YYREEE (reference sequence). A word on this clone: What it binds is not known.

The PCR used 60 Vbeta and 13 Jbeta primers. Produced via immunoSEQ multiplex PCR; TCRdb's table is partial and in-frame only. This table has under 250,000 clones, 70% to 90% appearing once. The rearrangement joins TRBV5-4 to TRBJ1-1, with TRBD1 identical over 7 bases. The specimen sequenced was PBMCs. This clonotype was sampled from a girl aged 2 to 10 in good health and CMV-seronegative. The chain's CDR3 is CASSPRDSLIGGAFF. The CDR3 region has the DNA TGTGCCAGCAGCCCCAGGGACAGTTTGATAGGTGGAGCTTTCTTT. The full variable domain, rest sourced from reference TRBV5-4 and TRBJ1-1, is ETGVTQSPTHLIKTRGQQVTLRCSSQSGHNTVSWYQQALGQGPQFIFQYYREEENGRGNFPPRFSGLQFPNYSSELNVNALELDDSALYLCASSPRDSLIGGAFFGQGTRLTVV.